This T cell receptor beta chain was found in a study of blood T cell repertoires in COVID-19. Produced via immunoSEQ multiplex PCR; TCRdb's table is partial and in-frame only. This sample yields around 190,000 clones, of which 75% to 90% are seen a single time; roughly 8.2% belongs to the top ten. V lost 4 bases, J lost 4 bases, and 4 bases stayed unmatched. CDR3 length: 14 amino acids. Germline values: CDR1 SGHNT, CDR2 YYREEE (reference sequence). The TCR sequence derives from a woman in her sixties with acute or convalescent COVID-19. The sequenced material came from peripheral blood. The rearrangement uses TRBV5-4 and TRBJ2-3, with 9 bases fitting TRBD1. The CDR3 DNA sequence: TGTGCCAGCAGCCCCGGGACAGGGCCAGATACGCAGTATTTT. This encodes CASSPGTGPDTQYF. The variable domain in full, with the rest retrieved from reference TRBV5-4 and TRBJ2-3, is ETGVTQSPTHLIKTRGQQVTLRCSSQSGHNTVSWYQQALGQGPQFIFQYYREEENGRGNFPPRFSGLQFPNYSSELNVNALELDDSALYLCASSPGTGPDTQYFGPGTRLTVL.